The entry below describes one TCR beta chain. Its antigen is undetermined. The PCR contained 60 Vbeta and 13 Jbeta primers. Clones were sequenced by immunoSEQ multiplex PCR, and TCRdb holds only the in-frame ones, with some missing. The repertoire holds about 160,000 clones, with approximately 78% as singletons. This entry belongs to a study of cytomegalovirus exposure and HLA in healthy donors. Study-wide background: Roughly 80 million unique TCRs from HLA-typed donors were held in an early data release. General study results and limits: Associated with HLA alleles at 0.05 false discovery rate in a later analysis were over 15,000 TCR beta sequences. Follow-up analysis found HLA locus-dependent TCR association rates, highest for DRB1 and lowest for HLA-C.

This CDR3 spans 15 amino acids. The ends lost 3 bases at V and 7 bases at J; junction bases unmatched: 9. Germline assignment: CDR1 SGHNT and CDR2 YYREEE (reference sequence). The chain combines TRBV5-4 with TRBJ2-1; 8 bases agree with TRBD2. The TCR was taken from a male donor in good health and CMV-seropositive. What was sequenced was PBMCs. The CDR3 is CASSYPGGGRNEQFF. In nucleotides, the CDR3 is TGTGCCAGCAGCTACCCGGGGGGGGGCCGGAATGAGCAGTTCTTC.